This TCR beta chain was sequenced during a study of early T cells in non-severe SARS-CoV-2 infection. Study details: Unsorted whole blood bulk RNA was sequenced, with unpaired chains.

Study-level points and caveats: Clonotype matching in VDJdb favored anti-spike CD8 responses and did not capture private and CD4 specificities.

Researchers attached unique molecular identifiers to individual cDNA molecules. MiXCR, run by TCRdb on the 5' RACE reads, gives a single entry per CDR3 protein. The table lists around 77,000 distinct CDR3 sequences, approximately 12% of them singletons. There are a few counts of this clonotype. The antigen is unknown. This receptor was identified in an adult who was a healthcare worker with PCR-confirmed SARS-CoV-2 infection or an uninfected control (not recorded which). The donor label of this sample is uncertain. Sequenced material: whole blood, taken at baseline.

The CDR3 loop is CASRWAETQYF. The DNA for the CDR3 is TGCGCCAGCAGATGGGCGGAGACCCAGTACTTC. The chain carries TRBV5-1 and TRBJ2-5; D not certain. From germline, CDR1 is SGHRS and CDR2 YFSETQ. V was clipped by 5 bases and J by 5 bases, with 7 bases between them. This CDR3 has 11 amino acids.